A single TCR beta chain is shown here with its context. This clone was found once. Its target antigen remains unknown. Per-nucleotide qualities are absent, and no much larger clonotype sits a single base away. In the paper's terms, the time point label means: around 28 days on oral tofacitinib. Reading the label with the study, this specimen's treatment or condition is: oral pan-JAK inhibitor, 5-10 mg twice daily. Peripheral blood and lesional scalp punch biopsies were obtained from patients with alopecia areata. After PBMCs were isolated by density centrifugation and stained for CD3, CD4 and CD8, a FACSAria was used to sort CD4+ and CD8+ T cells. The sample is drawn from a study of CD8+ T cells in alopecia areata (dated by TCRdb to the late 2010s). As for the study more broadly: Treated patients were enrolled in an open-label pilot trial of oral tofacitinib, 5 to 10 mg twice daily, for moderate-to-severe alopecia areata. RNA came from the PAXgene miRNA kit for fixed scalp, the miRNeasy kit for PBMCs, and the RNeasy kit for mouse skin. Scalp clonality was compared among normal scalp (n=4), patchy alopecia areata scalp (n=8), and alopecia totalis/universalis scalp (n=8). TCRbeta CDR3 regions were amplified by immunoSEQ multiplex PCR with 35 Vbeta forward and 13 Jbeta reverse primers. Tofacitinib was administered for 6 to 18 months, and 6 months of follow-up off drug were then conducted to assess delayed response and recurrence. The SALT score, which quantifies the percentage of affected scalp surface area, was used to measure disease severity in treated patients. The study used high-throughput TCRbeta sequencing to examine T cell clonal expansion in alopecia areata, in both the C3H/HeJ mouse model and human patients. In humans, TCRbeta sequencing was performed on scalp tissue and on sorted CD4+ and CD8+ peripheral blood T cells from healthy controls and from patients with patchy or totalis/universalis alopecia areata. Biopsies were taken from tofacitinib-treated patients at baseline and at 4 and 24 weeks of treatment, and a later scalp biopsy was taken in several of the tofacitinib-treated patients.

Per the germline V gene (reference sequence), GTSNPN is the CDR1 and SVGIG is the CDR2. The CDR3 spans 13 residues, from the cysteine through the phenylalanine. Here the CDR3 DNA is all that survives: 39 bases in frame from base 1. Trimming removed 1 base from V and 4 bases from J; the gene matches leave 3 bases unexplained. Overall study outcomes, separate from this receptor: Many expanded lesional clones persisted in scalp and blood during tofacitinib treatment, which may partly explain relapse after stopping treatment. Shared TCR sequences between patients were less evident than in mice, which may be partly attributable to HLA diversity in the patient population. Lesional scalp, especially in alopecia totalis/universalis, showed higher clonality and more expanded CD8+ clones than normal scalp, suggesting antigenic drive. Because the treated cohort was small and included a single nonresponder, larger studies are needed to assess links between baseline CD8+ expansion and response. Scalp clonality and the number of expanded CD8+ clones among the top 100 scalp clones were significantly decreased by tofacitinib. Unlike mouse skin, where gammadelta T cells dominate, normal human skin contains resident alphabeta T cells that get sequenced too, which complicates analysis of the scalp TCR repertoire.

Library creation used the immunoSEQ multiplex PCR assay. To provide template for TCR sequencing, every sample had RNA extracted and reverse transcribed into cDNA. First-strand cDNA was synthesized using SuperScript III with a 2:1 mix of oligo-dT and random hexamers. A synthetic immune receptor repertoire was used to assess amplification bias, and residual bias was removed computationally. On the authors' methods: Raw reads were preprocessed for error removal, and CDR3 was defined according to IMGT conventions as running from the conserved cysteine to phenylalanine. To get clonality, Shannon entropy was normalized by log2 of the number of productive unique TCRs and the result was subtracted from 1. CD4 or CD8 identity of scalp clones was inferred by cross-referencing scalp TCRbeta sequences with sorted blood CD4 and CD8 repertoires. Here the immuneACCESS table is served through TCRdb, limited to in-frame sequences with V and J called. Missing clones are a known gap in these copies; in checked studies unresolved V genes cover under half, and the rest lacks a known reason. V, J and clone size are those of that table, while D and trimming were read from the DNA. This sample lists about 200,000 clones; under 70% were detected once. The ten largest clones represent 4% to 4.5% of the sample.

This TCR was sampled from a human donor with alopecia areata. Here the chain combines TRBV30 and TRBJ1-1; TRBD1 lines up with 7 middle nucleotides. The sample here was CD4+ T cells sorted from blood, taken at week 4, from a patient treated with tofacitinib. The DNA sequence is as follows: TGTGCCTGGAGTGGACAGGGATTCACTGAAGCTTTCTTT. This yields the protein CAWSGQGFTEAFF.